These 2 T cell receptor beta chains originate from one sample sequenced in a study of cytomegalovirus exposure and HLA in healthy donors. Researchers ran the PCR with 60 Vbeta and 13 Jbeta primers. Sequenced by immunoSEQ multiplex PCR; TCRdb stores in-frame clones only, minus some. In the table there are about 180,000 clones, roughly 77% of which are singletons. Material: PBMCs. The receptor set was obtained from a young woman in good health and CMV-seropositive.

This clone was detected a few times. The chain links TRBV12-5 to TRBJ1-6; D might be TRBD1 (5 bases). Per the germline V gene, CDR1 is LGHNT and CDR2 is FRNRAP. The germline V and J ends were trimmed by 1 base and 7 bases, with 11 bases remaining between them. This CDR3 spans 15 amino acids. This CDR3 reads CASGLGFGGNSPLHF. The CDR3 DNA reads as TGTGCTAGTGGTTTGGGGTTCGGGGGAAATTCACCCCTCCACTTT.

V gene TRBV27 combines with J gene TRBJ1-5; 8 bases align to TRBD1. The CDR3 contains 17 residues. With 5 bases clipped from V and 0 bases from J, the junction kept 9 bases outside the gene matches. Germline assignment: CDR1 MNHEY and CDR2 SMNVEV (reference sequence). This CDR3 reads CASSPGQGRYSNQPQHF. In nucleotides, the CDR3 is TGTGCCAGCAGTCCCGGACAGGGCCGGTATAGCAATCAGCCCCAGCATTTT.